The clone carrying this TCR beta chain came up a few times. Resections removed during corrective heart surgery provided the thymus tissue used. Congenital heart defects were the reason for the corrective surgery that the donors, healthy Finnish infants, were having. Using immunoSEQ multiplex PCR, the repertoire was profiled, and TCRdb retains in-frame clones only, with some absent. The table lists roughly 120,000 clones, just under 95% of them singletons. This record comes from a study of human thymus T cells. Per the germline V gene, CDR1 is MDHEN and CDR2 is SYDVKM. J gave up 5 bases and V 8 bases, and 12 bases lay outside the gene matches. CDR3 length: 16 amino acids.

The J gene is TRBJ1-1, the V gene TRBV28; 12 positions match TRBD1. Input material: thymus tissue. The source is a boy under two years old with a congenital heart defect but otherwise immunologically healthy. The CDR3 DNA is TGTGCCAGCTCCCCGGGACAGGGGGCAATATATACTGAAGCTTTCTTT. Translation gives CASSPGQGAIYTEAFF.